These T cell receptor beta chains were read from a single sample in a study of blood T cell repertoires in COVID-19. The protocol was immunoSEQ multiplex PCR, while the TCRdb copy is restricted to in-frame clones and leaves out a portion. The sample includes a few hundred thousand clones, around 87% of them seen just once. The sample consisted of peripheral blood. These receptors originate from a man between 18 and 29 years old with active or convalescent COVID-19. Both conserved end residues are part of each CDR3. Each record gives: J gene, D gene, CDR3 length, V gene, clone size, CDR3 DNA, CDR3 protein. A D gene is named only where the DNA matches it firmly. Not all rows give a size; the values are once, few, many and, for expanded clones, a class.

TRBJ1-5 NA 14 TRBV27 NA TGTGCCAGCAGTTTCTCAGGGGATTATCAGCCCCAGCATTTT CASSFSGDYQPQHF
TRBJ2-5 NA 16 TRBV7-3 once TGTGCCAGCAGCTTAACGTTGGACATGAGCCAAGAGACCCAGTACTTC CASSLTLDMSQETQYF
TRBJ2-7 NA 16 TRBV5-1 NA TGCGCCAGCAGCTTGGATCCGCAGGGGAGCTCCTACGAGCAGTACTTC CASSLDPQGSSYEQYF
TRBJ2-3 TRBD2 19 TRBV15 NA TGTGCCACCAGCAGAGTCCCTACAGGTCGAGCGGGAGTACGGGATACGCAGTATTTT CATSRVPTGRAGVRDTQYF
TRBJ1-5 NA 13 TRBV10-3 NA TGTGCCATCAGTAGACAGGCCCGCCAGCCCCAGCATTTT CAISRQARQPQHF
TRBJ1-3 NA 13 TRBV3-1/TRBV3-2 NA TGTGCCAGCAGCCAAGATCAGGGAAACACCATATATTTT CASSQDQGNTIYF
TRBJ1-1 NA 10 TRBV29-1 NA TGCAGCGTAGGGGTCCCTGAAGCTTTCTTT CSVGVPEAFF
TRBJ2-7 NA 12 TRBV28 NA TGTGCCAGCAAAGAGGGCCCCTACGAGCAGTACTTC CASKEGPYEQYF
TRBJ2-2 TRBD2 15 TRBV2 once TGTGCCAGCAGTGGGCTAGCGGGGGCCGGGTGGGAGCTGTTTTTT CASSGLAGAGWELFF
TRBJ1-1 NA 13 TRBV20-1 NA TGCAGTGCTAGTGGCAGTACGAACACTGAAGCTTTCTTT CSASGSTNTEAFF